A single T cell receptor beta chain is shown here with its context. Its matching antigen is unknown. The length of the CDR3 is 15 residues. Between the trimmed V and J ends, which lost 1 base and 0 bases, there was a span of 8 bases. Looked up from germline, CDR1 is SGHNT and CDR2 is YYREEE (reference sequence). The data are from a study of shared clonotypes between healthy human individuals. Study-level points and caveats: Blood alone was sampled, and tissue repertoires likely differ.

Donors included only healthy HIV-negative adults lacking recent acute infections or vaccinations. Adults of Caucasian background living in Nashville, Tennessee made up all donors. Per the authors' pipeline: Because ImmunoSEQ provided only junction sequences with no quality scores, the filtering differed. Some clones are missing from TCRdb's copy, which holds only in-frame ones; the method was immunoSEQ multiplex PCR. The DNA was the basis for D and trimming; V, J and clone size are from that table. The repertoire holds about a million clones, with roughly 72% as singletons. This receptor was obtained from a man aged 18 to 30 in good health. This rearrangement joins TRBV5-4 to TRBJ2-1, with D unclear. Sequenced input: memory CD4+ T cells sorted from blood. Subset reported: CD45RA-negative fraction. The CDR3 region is CASSLTGSSYNEQFF. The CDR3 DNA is TGTGCCAGCAGCTTGACGGGCAGCTCCTACAATGAGCAGTTCTTC. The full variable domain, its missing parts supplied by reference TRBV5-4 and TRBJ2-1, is ETGVTQSPTHLIKTRGQQVTLRCSSQSGHNTVSWYQQALGQGPQFIFQYYREEENGRGNFPPRFSGLQFPNYSSELNVNALELDDSALYLCASSLTGSSYNEQFFGPGTRLTVL.